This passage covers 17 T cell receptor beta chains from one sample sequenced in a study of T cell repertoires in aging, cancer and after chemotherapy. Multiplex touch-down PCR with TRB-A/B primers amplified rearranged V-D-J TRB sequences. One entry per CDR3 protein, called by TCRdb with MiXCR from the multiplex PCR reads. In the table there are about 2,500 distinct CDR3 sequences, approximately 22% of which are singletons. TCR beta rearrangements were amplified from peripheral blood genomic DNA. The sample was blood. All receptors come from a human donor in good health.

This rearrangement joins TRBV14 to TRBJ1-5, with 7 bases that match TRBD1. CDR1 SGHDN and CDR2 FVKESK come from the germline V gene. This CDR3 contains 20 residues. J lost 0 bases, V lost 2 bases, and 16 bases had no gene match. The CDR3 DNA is TGTGCCAGCAGCCAAAAGCACAGGACAGGAAATCAATATAGCAATCAGCCCCAGCATTTT. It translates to CASSQKHRTGNQYSNQPQHF.

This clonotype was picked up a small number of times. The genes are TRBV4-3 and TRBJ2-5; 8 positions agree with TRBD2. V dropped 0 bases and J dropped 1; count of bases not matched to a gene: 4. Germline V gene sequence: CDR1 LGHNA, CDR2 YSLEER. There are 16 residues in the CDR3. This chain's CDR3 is CASSQDRGGGQETQYF. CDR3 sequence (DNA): TGCGCCAGCAGCCAAGATCGGGGGGGAGGCCAAGAGACCCAGTACTTC.

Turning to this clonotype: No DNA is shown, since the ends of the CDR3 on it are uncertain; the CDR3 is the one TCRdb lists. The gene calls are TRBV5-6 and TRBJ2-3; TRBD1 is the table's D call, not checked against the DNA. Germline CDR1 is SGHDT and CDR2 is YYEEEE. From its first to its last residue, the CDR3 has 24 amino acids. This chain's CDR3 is CASSLLPPRGETQYFGPGTDTQYF.

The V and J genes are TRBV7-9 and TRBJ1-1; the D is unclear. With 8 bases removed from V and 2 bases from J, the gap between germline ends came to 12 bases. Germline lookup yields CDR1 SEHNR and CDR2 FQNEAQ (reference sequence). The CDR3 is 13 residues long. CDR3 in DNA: TGTGCCAGCCGACCCCTTGACAACACTGAAGCTTTCTTT. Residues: CASRPLDNTEAFF.

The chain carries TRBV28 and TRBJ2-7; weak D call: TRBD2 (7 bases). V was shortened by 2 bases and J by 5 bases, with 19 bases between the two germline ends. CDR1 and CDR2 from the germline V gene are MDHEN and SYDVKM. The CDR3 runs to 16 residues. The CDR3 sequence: CASSLPSAGEGNEQYF. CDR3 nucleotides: TGTGCCAGCAGTTTACCCTCGGCAGGGGAGGGTAACGAGCAGTACTTC.

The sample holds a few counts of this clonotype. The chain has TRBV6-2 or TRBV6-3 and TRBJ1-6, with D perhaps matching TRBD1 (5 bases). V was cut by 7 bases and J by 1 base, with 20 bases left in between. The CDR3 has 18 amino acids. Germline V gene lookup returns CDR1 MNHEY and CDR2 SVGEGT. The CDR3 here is CASTNDLRGVSYNSPLHF. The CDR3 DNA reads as TGTGCCAGCACCAACGACCTAAGGGGTGTTTCCTATAATTCACCCCTCCACTTT.

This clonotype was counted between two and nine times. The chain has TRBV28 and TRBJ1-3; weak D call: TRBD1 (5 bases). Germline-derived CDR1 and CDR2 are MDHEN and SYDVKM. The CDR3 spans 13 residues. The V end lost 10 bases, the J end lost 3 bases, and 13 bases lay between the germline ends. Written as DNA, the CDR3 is TGTGCCACTCAAACGGGGGGTGGAAACACCATATATTTT. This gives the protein CATQTGGGNTIYF.

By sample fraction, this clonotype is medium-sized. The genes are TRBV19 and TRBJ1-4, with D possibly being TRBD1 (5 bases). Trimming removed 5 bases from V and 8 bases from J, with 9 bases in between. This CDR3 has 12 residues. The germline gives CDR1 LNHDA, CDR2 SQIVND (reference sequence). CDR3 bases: TGTGCCAGTAGTCCCGAGGGGGAAAAACTGTTTTTT. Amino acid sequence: CASSPEGEKLFF.

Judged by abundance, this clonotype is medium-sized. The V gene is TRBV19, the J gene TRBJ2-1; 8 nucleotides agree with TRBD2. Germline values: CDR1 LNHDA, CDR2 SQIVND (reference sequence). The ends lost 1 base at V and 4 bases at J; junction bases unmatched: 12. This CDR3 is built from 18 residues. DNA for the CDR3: TGTGCCAGTAGTATAGCGGGCCCCCTAGCGGGTGGATACAATGAGCAGTTCTTC. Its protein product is CASSIAGPLAGGYNEQFF.

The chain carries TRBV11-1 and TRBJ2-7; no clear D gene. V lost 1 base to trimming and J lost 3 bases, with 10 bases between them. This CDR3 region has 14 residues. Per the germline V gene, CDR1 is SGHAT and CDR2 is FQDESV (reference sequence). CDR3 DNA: TGTGCCAGCAGCTTAGGGGGTGCAGACTACGAGCAGTACTTC. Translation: CASSLGGADYEQYF.

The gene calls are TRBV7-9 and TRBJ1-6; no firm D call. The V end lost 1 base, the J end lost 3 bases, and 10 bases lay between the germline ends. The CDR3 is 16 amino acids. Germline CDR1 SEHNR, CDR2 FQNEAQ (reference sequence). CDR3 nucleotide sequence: TGTGCCAGCAGCTTAGGTTCGGGGTTCTATAATTCACCCCTCCACTTT. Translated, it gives CASSLGSGFYNSPLHF.

CDR3 sequence (DNA): TGCAGTGCATCCGTGCCAGGCTATGAGCAGTTCTTC. The encoded protein is CSASVPGYEQFF. The V gene is TRBV20-1, the J gene TRBJ2-1; no clear D. The V and J ends lost 6 bases and 8 bases respectively, with 14 bases between them. The CDR3 is made up of 12 amino acids. The germline CDR1 and CDR2 sequences are DFQATT and SNEGSKA (reference sequence).

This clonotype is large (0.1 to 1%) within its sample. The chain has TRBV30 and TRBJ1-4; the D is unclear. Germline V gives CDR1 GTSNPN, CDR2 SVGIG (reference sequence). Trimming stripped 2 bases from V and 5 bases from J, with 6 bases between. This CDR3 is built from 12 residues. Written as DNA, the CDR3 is TGTGCCTGGAGTAGGCTGAATGAAAAACTGTTTTTT. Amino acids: CAWSRLNEKLFF.

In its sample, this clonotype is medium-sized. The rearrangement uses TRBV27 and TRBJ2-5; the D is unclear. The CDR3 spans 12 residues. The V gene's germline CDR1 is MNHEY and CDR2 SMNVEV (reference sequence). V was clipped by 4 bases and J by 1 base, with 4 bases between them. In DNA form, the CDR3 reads TGTGCCAGCAGTTCCCGCCAAGAGACCCAGTACTTC. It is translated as CASSSRQETQYF.

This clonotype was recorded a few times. CDR3 amino acids: CASSRSPGRAYEQYF. CDR3 nucleotide sequence: TGTGCCAGCAGCCGTTCCCCGGGCAGGGCGTACGAGCAGTACTTC. The chain links TRBV14 to TRBJ2-7; tentatively, D is TRBD1 (5 bases). The CDR3 has 15 residues. Trimming removed 4 bases at V and 4 bases at J, with 17 bases between. Germline V lookup: CDR1 SGHDN, CDR2 FVKESK.

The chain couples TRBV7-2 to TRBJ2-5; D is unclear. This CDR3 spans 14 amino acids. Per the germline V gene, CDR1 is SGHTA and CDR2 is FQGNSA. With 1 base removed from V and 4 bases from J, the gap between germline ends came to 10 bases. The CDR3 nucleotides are TGTGCCAGCAGCTTAGAGGCTAGGTTAGAGACCCAGTACTTC. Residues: CASSLEARLETQYF.

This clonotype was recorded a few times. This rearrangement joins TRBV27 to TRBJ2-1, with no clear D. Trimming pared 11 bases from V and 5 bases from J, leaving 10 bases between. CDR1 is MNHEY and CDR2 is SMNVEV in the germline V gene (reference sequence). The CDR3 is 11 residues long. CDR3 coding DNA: TGTGCCGTGGGCCGGCACAATGAGCAGTTCTTC. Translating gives CAVGRHNEQFF.